These T cell receptor beta chains were read from a single sample in a study of T-cell reconstitution after alpha-beta-depleted transplantation in children. TCRdb re-called the PCR reads through MiXCR, storing one row per CDR3 protein. The sample gives around 380,000 distinct CDR3 sequences, approximately 11% of which show up once; approximately 5% is in the top ten. Material: PBMCs from the stem cell graft donor, obtained from the stem cell graft. The origin of the receptors is a human donor who donated a stem cell graft to a child with acute myeloid leukemia. The CDR3 runs from the conserved cysteine through the conserved F or W.

CDR3 protein,V gene
CASSTGVTDTQYF,TRBV2
CASSWDRVITGELFF,TRBV5-1
CASRQGGSNQPQHF,TRBV7-2
CASSLESGDTEAFF,TRBV7-2
CASSYSLDNYGYTF,TRBV6-2/TRBV6-3
CASTPSRGRNGELFF,TRBV12-3/TRBV12-4
CASSTNRGRETQYF,TRBV18
CASSPGGAKNIQYF,TRBV10-1
CASSPASGKNEQFF,TRBV6-2/TRBV6-3
CASSLRASGRLAHNEQFF,TRBV7-9
CSAGDNSPLHF,TRBV20-1
CASRGGGQNIQYF,TRBV7-8
CASSLVGNPSGELFF,TRBV5-1
CASSYSGQGETEAFF,TRBV6-5
CASSNPGDTQYF,TRBV7-3
CASSSLGNIQYF,TRBV7-9
CASSLLSGTGFDGYTF,TRBV5-4
CASSWGGINEKLFF,TRBV12-3/TRBV12-4
CAISESEDSPLHF,TRBV10-3
CASRGGYEQYF,TRBV27
CAWSAGDSNYGYTF,TRBV30
CASSEPKATGQNEKLFF,TRBV25-1
CSARAGGAKNIQYF,TRBV20-1
CASSLRSGDTGELFF,TRBV5-1
CASSLHQVSQETQYF,TRBV5-1
CASSLGTSPGKDETQYF,TRBV7-8
CASSRGTEHF,TRBV21-1
CSAPGARGNEQFF,TRBV20-1
CSVVLGETQYF,TRBV29-1
CASSRGGWGTGSAEQFF,TRBV12-3/TRBV12-4
CSGRLGRGGRFEQYF,TRBV29-1
CASSQGRTHPYSNQPQHF,TRBV11-2
CASSTGRETQYF,TRBV5-1
CASSLAQGHGVGYTF,TRBV5-1
CAISESELANNEQFF,TRBV10-3
CASSQESGWGWGQYF,TRBV3-1
CASRERGGSTDTQYF,TRBV5-1
CASSYGGAEAFF,TRBV12-3/TRBV12-4
CSAIGREGVQTQYF,TRBV20-1
CAISGRDRNIQYF,TRBV10-3